Included here is one TCR beta chain sequence, with context. Its antigen is not identified. The junction does not match germline at one end; this may be a read error. In germline, CDR1 is SGHVS, CDR2 FQNEAQ. CDR3 size: 14 residues. This sample is part of a study of identical twins. Study outcomes and limitations: Researchers reported excess low generation probability among twin-shared out-of-frame alpha sequences. In monozygotic twins, models underestimated the sharing of out-of-frame TCR alpha. With abundant cord blood beta clonotypes, insertions were fewer; memory repertoires showed no such pattern.

A universal primer site came from template switching; cDNA carried unique molecular identifiers. TCRdb recomputed calls from the 5' RACE reads with MiXCR, one row per CDR3 protein. The sample lists 1.5 million to 2 million distinct CDR3 sequences; more than 30% were seen once. The sample taken for sequencing was cord blood. The clonotype originates from a newborn girl in good health. The chain combines TRBV7-8 with TRBJ2-3; no clear D gene. In DNA form, the CDR3 reads TGTGCCAGCAGCTTAGAAGGGCGCACAGATGCGCAGTATTTT. Its translation is CASSLEGRTDAQYF. Filled out from reference TRBV7-8 and TRBJ2-3, the complete variable domain reads GAGVSQSPRYKVAKRGQDVALRCDPISGHVSLFWYQQALGQGPEFLTYFQNEAQLDKSGLPSDRFFAERPEGSVSTLKIQRTQQEDSAVYLCASSLEGRTDAQYFGPGTRLTVL.